The rows below give T cell receptor beta chains drawn from one sample of a study of Graves' ophthalmopathy and Graves' hyperthyroidism. TCRdb ran MiXCR on the multiplex PCR reads and lists one entry per CDR3 protein. The sample shows fewer than 350,000 distinct CDR3 sequences, roughly 16% of them seen only once. The sequencing input was peripheral blood. The receptors stem from an adult man with Graves' ophthalmopathy. CDR3s include the opening cysteine and the closing phenylalanine or tryptophan. Each record gives: D gene, V gene, CDR3 length, J gene, clone size, CDR3 DNA, CDR3 protein. The D gene is left open where the match is weak. Not all rows give a size; the values are once, few, many and, for expanded clones, a class.

>TRBD1|TRBV30|13|TRBJ1-6|many
TGTGCCTGGGAGAGACAGGGTTATTCACCCCTCCACTTT
CAWERQGYSPLHF
>.|TRBV3-1|14|TRBJ2-5|many
TGTGCCAGCAGCCGAATAACAAGGGGTGAGACCCAGTACTTC
CASSRITRGETQYF
>.|TRBV18|14|TRBJ2-7|many
TGTGCCAGCTCACCCGAACAGGGTTCCTACGAGCAGTACTTC
CASSPEQGSYEQYF
>TRBD2|TRBV18|15|TRBJ2-7|many
TGTGCCAGCTCACTTAGCGGGACGGCAAGGGACGAGCAGTACTTC
CASSLSGTARDEQYF
>TRBD1|TRBV12-3/TRBV12-4|14|TRBJ2-5|many
TGTGCCAGCAGTTCCGACGGGACAGGGAAGACCCAGTACTTC
CASSSDGTGKTQYF
>.|TRBV9|14|TRBJ2-7|many
TGTGCCAGCAGCGTAGAAGTCCTGGGGGACGAGCAGTACTTC
CASSVEVLGDEQYF
>.|TRBV19|14|TRBJ2-2|many
TGTGCCAGTAGTATAGCTAGCAACACCGGGGAGCTGTTTTTT
CASSIASNTGELFF
>TRBD2|TRBV7-2|15|TRBJ2-5|.
TGTGCCAGCAGCTTAGGGGGACTAGTCCAAGAGACCCAGTACTTC
CASSLGGLVQETQYF
>TRBD2|TRBV11-2|15|TRBJ2-5|many
TGTGCCAGCACCTTCGGACTAGCGGGAGACGAGACCCAGTACTTC
CASTFGLAGDETQYF
>TRBD1|TRBV28|13|TRBJ1-5|.
TGTGCCAGCAGAACAACAGGGGACCAGCCCCAGCATTTT
CASRTTGDQPQHF
>.|TRBV12-3/TRBV12-4|15|TRBJ2-2|.
TGTGCCAGCATCCGAACCAGGGGTAGGGCCGGGGAGCTGTTTTTT
CASIRTRGRAGELFF
>TRBD2|TRBV20-1|18|TRBJ2-7|many
TGCAGTGCTAGAGATCGTCTGGGGACTAGCGGGGGGTCCTACGAGCAGTACTTC
CSARDRLGTSGGSYEQYF
>TRBD1|TRBV4-1|15|TRBJ2-7|few
TGCGCCAGCAGCCAAACAGGGGGCGCCCCTGGTGAGCAGTACTTC
CASSQTGGAPGEQYF
>.|TRBV6-1|12|TRBJ1-2|many
TGTGCCAGCAGTGATTATAGCTCCGTCTACACCTTC
CASSDYSSVYTF
>TRBD2|TRBV20-1|14|TRBJ2-5|many
TGCAGTGCGCGGGGACTAGCGGGACGAGAGACCCAGTACTTC
CSARGLAGRETQYF
>.|TRBV20-1|13|TRBJ2-7|many
TGCAGTGCTAGAGAGCCGGCCACCTACGAGCAGTACTTC
CSAREPATYEQYF